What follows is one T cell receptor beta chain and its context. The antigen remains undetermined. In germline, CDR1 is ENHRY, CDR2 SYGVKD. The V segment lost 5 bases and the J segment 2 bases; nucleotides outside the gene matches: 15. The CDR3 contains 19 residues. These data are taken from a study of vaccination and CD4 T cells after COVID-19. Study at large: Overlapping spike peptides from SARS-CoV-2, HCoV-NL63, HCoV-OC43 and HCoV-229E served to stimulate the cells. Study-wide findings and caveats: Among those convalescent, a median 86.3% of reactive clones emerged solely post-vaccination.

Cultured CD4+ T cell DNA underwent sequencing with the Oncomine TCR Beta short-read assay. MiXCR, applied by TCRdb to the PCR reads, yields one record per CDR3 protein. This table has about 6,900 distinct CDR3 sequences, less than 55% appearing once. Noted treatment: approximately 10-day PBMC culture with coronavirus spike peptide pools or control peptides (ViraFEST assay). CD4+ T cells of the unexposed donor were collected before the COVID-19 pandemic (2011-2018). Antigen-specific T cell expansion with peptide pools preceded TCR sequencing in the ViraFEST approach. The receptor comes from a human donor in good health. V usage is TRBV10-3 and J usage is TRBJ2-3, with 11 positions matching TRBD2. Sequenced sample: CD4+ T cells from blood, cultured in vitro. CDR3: CAISPREELAGDTTDTQYF. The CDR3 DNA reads TGTGCCATCAGTCCCCGCGAGGAACTAGCGGGGGATACCACAGATACGCAGTATTTT.